Reported below is one T cell receptor beta chain. In its sample, this clonotype was seen a few times. It has no known antigen specificity. Nothing much larger sits one base from this clone, and base qualities are not available. Receptor libraries were prepared by 5' RACE. Reads for this sample came from an Illumina HiSeq 2000. Template switching added a universal primer binding site, and the final cDNA carried a unique molecular identifier that allowed TCR cDNA molecules to be counted accurately. First-strand cDNA for TCR alpha and beta chains was synthesized from specific primers in the conserved constant-segment region. To control for contamination, every cDNA library was double barcoded, receiving both a SMART-Mk sample barcode and Illumina barcodes. TruSeq adapter sequences and Illumina sample barcodes were added in two successive PCR steps. The Illumina HiSeq platform was used with custom primers to sequence TCR alpha and beta cDNA libraries. Processing in the source paper ran as follows. MiGEC was used to process raw reads and extract unique molecular identifiers, and MiXCR was used to find CDR3 positions. For each individual, recombination models were inferred using an EM algorithm with the repgenHMM and IGoR tools. The analysis of shared clonotypes was done with the tcR package in R, with sharing normalized by the product of cloneset sizes. To study raw recombination free of thymic and clonal selection effects, out-of-frame nonproductive sequences were analyzed. TCRdb reprocessing: public reads trimmed at Q25 with fastp, clones called with MiXCR, in-frame beta chains kept. Rows are combined by CDR3 protein, so each entry shows the most common genes and DNA. The V and J calls come from TCRdb's annotation, not from the publication. Counted in this sample were roughly 750,000 distinct CDR3 sequences; around 20% of them appeared once. The ten most abundant clones make up roughly 4% of the sample.

These data are taken from a study of identical twins (dated by TCRdb to the mid-2010s). Study-wide context: To test whether fetal clonotypes persist, the study used deep sequencing on TCR alpha and beta repertoires from monozygotic twins, unrelated adults of various ages, and cord blood. Replicate twin experiments were performed at different times using different library preparation protocols to rule out contamination.

Broader findings and caveats from the paper: Because the same donors could not be followed over many years, the conclusions relied on cross-sectional statistical analysis. In monozygotic twins, out-of-frame TCR alpha sharing was systematically underestimated by recombination models, although the models agreed with sharing between unrelated individuals. Excess twin sharing in beta out-of-frame sequences was weaker because fewer shared sequences lowered the signal-to-noise ratio. Zero-insertion analyses could be partly confounded by invariant T cells such as MAIT and iNKT, although diverse VJ usage argued against such confounding for most clonotypes. Out-of-frame TCR alpha sequences shared between twins showed an excess of low generation-probability sequences compared with coincidental sharing between unrelated individuals. Abundant cord blood beta clonotypes had fewer insertions, young adult naive repertoires showed a similar but weaker trend, and memory repertoires showed no such trend.

At the junction V is shortened by 7 bases and J by 2 bases, with 13 bases in between. Inclusive of the bounding cysteine and phenylalanine, the CDR3 is 14 residues long. This entry keeps only the CDR3 DNA: 42 bases, framed from base 1. CDR1 and CDR2, per the germline V gene, are MNHNS and SASEGT. Only healthy Caucasian donors were included. Three pairs of female monozygotic twins, all aged about 18 to 29 years, were included in the twin cohort. RNA for TCR libraries was isolated from peripheral blood mononuclear cells. The data also belong to a second study, concerning T cells expressing NK-cell markers. Reported in the second study: Roughly 8 donors provided sorted CD3+CD56+NKG2C+, CD3+CD56+NKG2C- and CD3+CD56-NKG2C+ T-cell subsets, whose TCR beta-chain repertoires were profiled. Most of the eight sequenced donors were HCMV-seropositive and one was HCMV-seronegative. To restrict sorting to alphabetaTCR-expressing T cells, an anti-gammadeltaTCR antibody was added in several experiments. In about six donors, the dominant CD3+CD56+NKG2C+ clonotypes were found to rank among the top 10 CD8+ clonotypes and to make up roughly 1.0-7.5% of CD8+ T cells. Those dominant clonotypes were again the most abundant among CD3+CD56-NKG2C+ cells in a few donors, at about 25-65%. Whether the expanded NKG2C-expressing T cell clones were specific for HCMV antigens remained unclear. All eight donors whose samples were sequenced were randomly selected healthy volunteers, three of them men and five women. To determine HCMV serostatus, a commercial ELISA kit was used to detect HCMV-specific IgG in serum. Bulk peripheral blood T-cell repertoires were additionally sequenced from unsorted PBMC for six donors. MIGEC handled demultiplexing of the reads and grouping by UMI, while MiTCR was used to assemble and quantify clonotypes. To exclude erroneous sequences, any TCR cDNA sequence not supported by at least two reads was discarded. The tcR package was used for downstream repertoire analysis, and clonotypes were matched between fractions using CDR3 nucleotide sequence together with V segment. Antigen specificity was annotated against VDJdb with VDJmatch, allowing one amino acid substitution in CDR3.

The chain is assembled from TRBV6-1 and TRBJ2-3; the D call could be TRBD1 or TRBD2, with each sharing 5 bases. The receptor comes from a woman aged 18-29 years in good health. Sequencing was performed on PBMCs. The bases read TGTGCCAGCACCATCCGAGGGGACACAGATACGCAGTATTTT. It is translated as CASTIRGDTDTQYF.